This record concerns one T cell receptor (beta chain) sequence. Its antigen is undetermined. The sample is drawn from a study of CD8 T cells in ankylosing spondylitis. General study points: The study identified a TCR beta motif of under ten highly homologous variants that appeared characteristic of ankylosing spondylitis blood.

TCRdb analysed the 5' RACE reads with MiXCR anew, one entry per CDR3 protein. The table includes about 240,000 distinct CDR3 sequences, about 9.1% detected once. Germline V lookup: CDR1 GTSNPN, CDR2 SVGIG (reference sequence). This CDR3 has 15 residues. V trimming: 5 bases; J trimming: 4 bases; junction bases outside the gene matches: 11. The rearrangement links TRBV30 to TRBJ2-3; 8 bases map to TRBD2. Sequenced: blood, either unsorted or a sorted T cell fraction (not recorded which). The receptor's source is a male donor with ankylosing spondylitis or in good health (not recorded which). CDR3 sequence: CAWDEGSGSADTQYF. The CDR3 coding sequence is TGTGCCTGGGATGAAGGGAGCGGGAGCGCAGATACGCAGTATTTT.